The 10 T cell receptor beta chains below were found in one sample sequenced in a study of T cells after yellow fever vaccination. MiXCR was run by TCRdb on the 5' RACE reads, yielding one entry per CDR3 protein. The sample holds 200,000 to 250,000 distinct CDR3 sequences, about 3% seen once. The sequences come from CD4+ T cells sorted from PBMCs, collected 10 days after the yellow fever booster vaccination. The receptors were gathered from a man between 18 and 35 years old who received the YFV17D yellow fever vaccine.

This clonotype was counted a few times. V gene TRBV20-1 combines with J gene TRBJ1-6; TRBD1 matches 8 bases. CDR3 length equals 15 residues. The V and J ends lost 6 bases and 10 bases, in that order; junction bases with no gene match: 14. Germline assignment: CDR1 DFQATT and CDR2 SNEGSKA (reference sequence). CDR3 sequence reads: CSARTLQGEGSPLHF. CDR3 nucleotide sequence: TGCAGTGCCCGGACCTTACAGGGGGAGGGCTCACCCCTCCACTTT.

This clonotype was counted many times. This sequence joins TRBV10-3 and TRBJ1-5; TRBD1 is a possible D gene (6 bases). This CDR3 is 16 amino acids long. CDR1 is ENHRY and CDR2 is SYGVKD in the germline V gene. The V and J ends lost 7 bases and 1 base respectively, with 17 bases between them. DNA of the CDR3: TGTGCCATCAACTATGGGACACCAAGGAGCAATCAGCCCCAGCATTTT. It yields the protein CAINYGTPRSNQPQHF.

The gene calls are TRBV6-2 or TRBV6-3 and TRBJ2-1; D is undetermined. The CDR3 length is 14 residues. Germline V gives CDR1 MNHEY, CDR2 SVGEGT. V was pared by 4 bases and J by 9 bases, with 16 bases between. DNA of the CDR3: TGTGCCAGCAGTTCCCAAGAAGTCCGGTCTGAGCAGTTCTTC. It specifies CASSSQEVRSEQFF.

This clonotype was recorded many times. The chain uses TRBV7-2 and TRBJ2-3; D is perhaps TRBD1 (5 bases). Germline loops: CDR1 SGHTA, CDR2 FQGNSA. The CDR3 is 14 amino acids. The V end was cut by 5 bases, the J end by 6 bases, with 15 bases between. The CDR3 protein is CASSTKGHPDTQYF. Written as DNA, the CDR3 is TGTGCCAGCAGCACCAAAGGACATCCGGATACGCAGTATTTT.

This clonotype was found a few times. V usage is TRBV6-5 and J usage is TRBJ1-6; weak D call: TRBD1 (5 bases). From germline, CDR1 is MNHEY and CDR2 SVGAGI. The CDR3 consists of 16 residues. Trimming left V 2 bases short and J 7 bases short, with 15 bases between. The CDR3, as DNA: TGTGCCAGCAGTTACAGCCGACGGGGACCGAATTCACCCCTCCACTTT. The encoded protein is CASSYSRRGPNSPLHF.

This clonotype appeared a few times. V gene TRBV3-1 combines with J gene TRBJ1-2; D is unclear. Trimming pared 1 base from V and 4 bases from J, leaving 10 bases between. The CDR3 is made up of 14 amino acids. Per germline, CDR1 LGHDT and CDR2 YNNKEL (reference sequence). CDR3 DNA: TGTGCCAGCAGCCAAGGGCTATACGGCTATGGCTACACCTTC. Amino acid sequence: CASSQGLYGYGYTF.

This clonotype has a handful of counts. CDR3 coding DNA: TGTGCCAGCAGTTTAGAGTCTTTTATAGGCAGCACCTTC. Its translation: CASSLESFIGSTF. The chain couples TRBV12-3 or TRBV12-4 to TRBJ1-2; no reliable D call. The CDR3 loop spans 13 amino acids. Trimming took off 1 base at V and 13 bases at J, with 16 bases between the two ends.

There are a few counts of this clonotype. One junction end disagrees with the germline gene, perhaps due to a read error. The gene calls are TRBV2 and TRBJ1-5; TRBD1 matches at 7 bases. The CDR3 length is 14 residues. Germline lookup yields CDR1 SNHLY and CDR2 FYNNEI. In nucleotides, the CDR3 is TGTGCCAGCGGTGACAGGGAGAGCAATCAGCCCCAGCATTTT. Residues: CASGDRESNQPQHF.

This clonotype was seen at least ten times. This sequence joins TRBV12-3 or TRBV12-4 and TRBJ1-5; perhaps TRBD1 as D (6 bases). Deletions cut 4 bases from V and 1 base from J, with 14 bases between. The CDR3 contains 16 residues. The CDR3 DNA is TGTGCCAGCAGTTCCCAGGGGAGGGAGAGCAATCAGCCCCAGCATTTT. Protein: CASSSQGRESNQPQHF.

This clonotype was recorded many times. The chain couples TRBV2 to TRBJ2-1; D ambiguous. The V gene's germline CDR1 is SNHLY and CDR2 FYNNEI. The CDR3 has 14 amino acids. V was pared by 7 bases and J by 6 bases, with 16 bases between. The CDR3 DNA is TGTGCCAGCACCCTGGGCCCCGAGGTCAATGAGCAGTTCTTC. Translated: CASTLGPEVNEQFF.